The clone carrying this TCR beta chain was counted at least ten times. Ophthalmopathy-affected donors exhibited moderate-to-severe activity, CAS ≥3, NOSPECS ≥4, and duration under 3 months. Other autoimmune diseases, uncontrolled infections, pregnancy or lactation led to the exclusion of patients. Transcripts of RNA were the source for amplifying TCR beta CDR3 regions. Second-round multiplex PCR followed a first-round RT-PCR using HTBI primers. TCRdb independently ran MiXCR on the multiplex PCR reads; one entry per CDR3 protein. This sample has approximately 210,000 distinct CDR3 sequences, with under 25% found just once. This CDR3 is 13 amino acids long. V shed 0 bases and J shed 4 bases, with 7 bases lying between them. Looked up from germline, CDR1 is SNHLY and CDR2 is FYNNEI. This specimen belongs to a study of Graves' ophthalmopathy and Graves' hyperthyroidism.

The clonotype originates from a woman aged 50 to 65 with Graves' ophthalmopathy. The rearrangement uses TRBV2 and TRBJ2-7, with unresolved D. The sequencing input was peripheral blood. CDR3 nucleotides: TGTGCCAGCAGTGAAGCGCCCGGATACGAGCAGTACTTC. Translated, it gives CASSEAPGYEQYF. Supplemented by reference TRBV2 and TRBJ2-7, the full variable domain reads EPEVTQTPSHQVTQMGQEVILRCVPISNHLYFYWYRQILGQKVEFLVSFYNNEISEKSEIFDDQFSVERPDGSNFTLKIRSTKLEDSAMYFCASSEAPGYEQYFGPGTRLTVT.